The clone carrying this T cell receptor (beta chain) has a single count. Its antigen is still unknown. This sample is part of a study of T cell responses to AZD1222 COVID-19 vaccine. Study results and caveats: Only a handful of AZD1222 recipients, roughly 6 in all, had baseline seropositivity. Repertoire sampling occurred only after the peak T cell response. As reported, nearly half of all spike-specific TCRs target variant regions that are unmutated. With dominance at 160-218 and 743-854, vaccine-associated CD4 TCRs spanned spike.

Germline V gives CDR1 KGHSH, CDR2 LQKENI. This CDR3 contains 18 residues. With 0 bases clipped from V and 1 base from J, the junction kept 6 bases outside the gene matches. Measured with immunoSEQ multiplex PCR; TCRdb has only the in-frame clones, and not every one. Counted here are about 110,000 clones, about 87% occurring once; the ten biggest clones make up roughly 15%. This TCR came from an adult who received the AZD1222 COVID-19 vaccine. The chain employs TRBV18 and TRBJ2-1; 10 bases line up with TRBD2. The sample consisted of peripheral blood, taken 28 days after the second AZD1222 dose. The CDR3 DNA reads as TGTGCCAGCTCACCACCGGCAGCGGGGGGGAGTTCCTACAATGAGCAGTTCTTC. It translates to CASSPPAAGGSSYNEQFF.